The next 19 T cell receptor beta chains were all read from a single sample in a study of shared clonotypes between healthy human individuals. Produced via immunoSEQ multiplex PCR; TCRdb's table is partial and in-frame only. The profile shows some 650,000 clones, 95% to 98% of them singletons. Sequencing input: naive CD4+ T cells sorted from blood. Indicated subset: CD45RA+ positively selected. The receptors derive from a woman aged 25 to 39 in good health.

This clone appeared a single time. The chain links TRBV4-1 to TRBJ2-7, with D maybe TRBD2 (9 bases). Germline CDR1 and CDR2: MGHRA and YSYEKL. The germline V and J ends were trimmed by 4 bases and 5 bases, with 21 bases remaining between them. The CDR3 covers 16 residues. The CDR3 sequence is CASSPQGAGGPNEQYF. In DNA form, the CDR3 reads TGCGCCAGCAGCCCCCAGGGGGCGGGAGGGCCGAACGAGCAGTACTTC.

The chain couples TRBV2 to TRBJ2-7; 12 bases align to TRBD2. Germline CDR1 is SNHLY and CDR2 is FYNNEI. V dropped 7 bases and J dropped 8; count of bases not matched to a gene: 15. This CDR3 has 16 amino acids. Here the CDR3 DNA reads TGTGCCAGCATGCACCACCAAGGACTAGCGGGATGGAAGCAGTACTTC. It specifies CASMHHQGLAGWKQYF.

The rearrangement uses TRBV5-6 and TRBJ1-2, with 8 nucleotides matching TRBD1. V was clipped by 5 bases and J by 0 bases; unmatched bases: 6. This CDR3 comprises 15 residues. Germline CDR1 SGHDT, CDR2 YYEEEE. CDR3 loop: CASSFGDRSNYGYTF. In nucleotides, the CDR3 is TGTGCCAGCAGTTTCGGGGACAGGTCTAACTATGGCTACACCTTC.

The CDR3 is CASSLVTLAGAPRADTQYF. The CDR3, as DNA: TGTGCCAGCAGCTTGGTCACACTAGCGGGGGCCCCCCGGGCAGATACGCAGTATTTT. The chain combines TRBV5-4 with TRBJ2-3; the match to TRBD2 covers 11 bases. Trimming cost V 0 bases and J 4 bases; bases outside gene matches: 13. Germline CDR1 and CDR2: SGHNT and YYREEE (reference sequence). This CDR3 has 19 residues.

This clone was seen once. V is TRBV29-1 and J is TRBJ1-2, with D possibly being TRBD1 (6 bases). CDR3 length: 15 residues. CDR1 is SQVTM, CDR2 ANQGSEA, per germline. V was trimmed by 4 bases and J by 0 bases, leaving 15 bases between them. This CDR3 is CSVGGGGPSNYGYTF. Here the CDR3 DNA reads TGCAGCGTTGGGGGCGGGGGCCCCTCTAACTATGGCTACACCTTC.

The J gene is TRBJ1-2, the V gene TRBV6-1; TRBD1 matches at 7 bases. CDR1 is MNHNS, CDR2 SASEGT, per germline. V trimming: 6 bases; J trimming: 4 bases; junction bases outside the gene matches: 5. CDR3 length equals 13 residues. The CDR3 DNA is TGTGCCAGCAGGGAGGGACAGCTCTATGGCTACACCTTC. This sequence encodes CASREGQLYGYTF.

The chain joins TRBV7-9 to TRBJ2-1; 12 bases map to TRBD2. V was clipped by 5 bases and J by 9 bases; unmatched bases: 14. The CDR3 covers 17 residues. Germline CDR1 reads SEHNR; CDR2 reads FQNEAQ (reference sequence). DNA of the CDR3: TGTGCCAGCAGCATCACGTATACTAGCGGGAGGTGGAGTGAGCAGTTCTTC. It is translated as CASSITYTSGRWSEQFF.

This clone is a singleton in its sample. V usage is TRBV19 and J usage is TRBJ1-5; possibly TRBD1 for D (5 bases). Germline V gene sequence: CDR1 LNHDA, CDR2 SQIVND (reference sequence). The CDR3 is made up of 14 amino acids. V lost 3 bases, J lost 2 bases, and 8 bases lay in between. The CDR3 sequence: CASSMIGGNQPQHF. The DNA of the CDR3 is TGTGCCAGTAGTATGATAGGGGGCAATCAGCCCCAGCATTTT.

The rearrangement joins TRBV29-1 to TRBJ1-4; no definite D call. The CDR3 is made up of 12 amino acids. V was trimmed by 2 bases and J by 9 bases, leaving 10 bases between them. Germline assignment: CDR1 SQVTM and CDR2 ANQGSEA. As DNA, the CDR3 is TGCAGCGTTGAAACGGAGGCGAAAAAACTGTTTTTT. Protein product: CSVETEAKKLFF.

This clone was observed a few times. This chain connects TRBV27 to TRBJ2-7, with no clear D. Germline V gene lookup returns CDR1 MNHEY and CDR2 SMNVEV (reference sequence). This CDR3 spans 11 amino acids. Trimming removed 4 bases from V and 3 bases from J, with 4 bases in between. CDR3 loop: CASSSYYEQYF. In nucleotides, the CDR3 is TGTGCCAGCAGTTCCTACTACGAGCAGTACTTC.

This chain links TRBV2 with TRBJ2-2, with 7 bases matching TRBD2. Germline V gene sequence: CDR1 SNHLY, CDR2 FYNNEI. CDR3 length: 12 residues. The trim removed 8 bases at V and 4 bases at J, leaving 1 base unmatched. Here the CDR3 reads CASGGVTGELFF. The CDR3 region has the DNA TGTGCCAGCGGGGGGGTCACCGGGGAGCTGTTTTTT.

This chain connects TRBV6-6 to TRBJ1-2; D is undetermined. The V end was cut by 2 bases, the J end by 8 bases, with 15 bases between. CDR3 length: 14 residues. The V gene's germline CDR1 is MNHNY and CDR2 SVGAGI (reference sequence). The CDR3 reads CASSYKDLVAGYTF. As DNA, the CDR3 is TGTGCCAGCAGTTACAAGGACTTAGTTGCGGGCTACACCTTC.

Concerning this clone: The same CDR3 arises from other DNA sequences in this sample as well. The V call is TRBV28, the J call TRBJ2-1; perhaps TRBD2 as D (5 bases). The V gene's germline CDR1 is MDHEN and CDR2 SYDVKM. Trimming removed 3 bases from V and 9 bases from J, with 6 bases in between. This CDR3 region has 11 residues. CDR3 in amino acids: CASSLAGEQFF. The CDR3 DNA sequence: TGTGCCAGCAGTTTGGCGGGTGAGCAGTTCTTC.

The CDR3 is CAWSVGTGVGNTIYF. Written as DNA, the CDR3 is TGTGCCTGGAGTGTAGGGACAGGGGTTGGAAACACCATATATTTT. The chain is built from TRBV30 and TRBJ1-3, with 10 positions matching TRBD1. Germline V CDR1 and CDR2: GTSNPN, SVGIG (reference sequence). The CDR3 totals 15 residues. J gave up 3 bases and V 0 bases, and 2 bases lay outside the gene matches.

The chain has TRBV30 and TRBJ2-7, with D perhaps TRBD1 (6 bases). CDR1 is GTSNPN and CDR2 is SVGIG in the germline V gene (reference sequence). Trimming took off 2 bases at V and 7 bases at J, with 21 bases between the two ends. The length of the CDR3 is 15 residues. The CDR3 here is CAWSKGTTGLGEQYF. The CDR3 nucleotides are TGTGCCTGGAGTAAGGGAACTACAGGGCTGGGAGAGCAGTACTTC.

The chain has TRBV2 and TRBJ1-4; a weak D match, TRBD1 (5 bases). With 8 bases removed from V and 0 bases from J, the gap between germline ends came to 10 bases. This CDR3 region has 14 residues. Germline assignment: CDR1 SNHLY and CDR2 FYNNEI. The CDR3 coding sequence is TGTGCCAGCCAAAGGGACGCAACTAATGAAAAACTGTTTTTT. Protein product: CASQRDATNEKLFF.

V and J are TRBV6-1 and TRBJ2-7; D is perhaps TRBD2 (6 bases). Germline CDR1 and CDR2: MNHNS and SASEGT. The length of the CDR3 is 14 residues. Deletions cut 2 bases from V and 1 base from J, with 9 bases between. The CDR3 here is CASSELAASYEQYF. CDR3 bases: TGTGCCAGCAGTGAATTAGCGGCTTCCTACGAGCAGTACTTC.

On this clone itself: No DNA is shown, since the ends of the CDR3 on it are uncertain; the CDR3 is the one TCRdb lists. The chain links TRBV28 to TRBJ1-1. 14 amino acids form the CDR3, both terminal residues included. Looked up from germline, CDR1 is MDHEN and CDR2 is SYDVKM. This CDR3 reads CASSFRGRNAEAFF.

CDR3 DNA sequence: TGTGCCAGTAGTATGACTAGCGCCAACACCGGGGAGCTGTTTTTT. It codes for CASSMTSANTGELFF. The rearrangement links TRBV19 to TRBJ2-2; TRBD2 matches 8 bases. The CDR3 loop spans 15 amino acids. V trimming: 3 bases; J trimming: 2 bases; junction bases outside the gene matches: 2. Germline CDR1 is LNHDA and CDR2 is SQIVND (reference sequence).